These T cell receptor beta chains were read from a single sample in a study of cytomegalovirus exposure and HLA in healthy donors. Only in-frame clones appear in the TCRdb table, and some are missing; sequencing was by immunoSEQ multiplex PCR. In total, the table holds 75,000 to 85,000 clones. The sample was PBMCs. All receptors derive from a man younger than 30 in good health and CMV-seropositive. Both conserved end residues are part of each CDR3. D genes are given only for firm matches.

d_call,j_call,cdr3_length,v_call,cdr3_aa,cdr3_nt
TRBD1,TRBJ2-4,16,TRBV29-1,CSVVNRDRVAKNIQYF,TGCAGCGTAGTAAACCGGGACAGGGTAGCCAAAAACATTCAGTACTTC
TRBD1,TRBJ1-2,14,TRBV27,CASSLQQGLNGYTF,TGTGCCAGCAGTCTCCAACAGGGGCTGAATGGCTACACCTTC
-,TRBJ2-3,14,TRBV25-1,CASSGPMEGDTQYF,TGTGCCAGCAGTGGCCCCATGGAGGGGGATACGCAGTATTTT
TRBD2,TRBJ2-5,18,TRBV9,CASSALGAGLADQETQYF,TGTGCCAGCAGCGCCCTCGGGGCCGGTCTAGCGGACCAAGAGACCCAGTACTTC
TRBD2,TRBJ2-5,14,TRBV6-5,CASSGSMGGETQYF,TGTGCCAGCAGTGGGTCGATGGGGGGGGAGACCCAGTACTTC
TRBD1,TRBJ2-7,15,TRBV7-8,CASSRYQGEADEQYF,TGTGCCAGCAGCCGATACCAGGGGGAAGCGGACGAGCAGTACTTC
-,TRBJ1-2,11,TRBV20-1,CSAGWTYGYTF,TGCAGTGCAGGCTGGACTTATGGCTACACCTTC
-,TRBJ2-1,13,TRBV2,CASSETLIRDKFF,TGTGCCAGCAGTGAAACACTCATTAGGGACAAGTTCTTC
-,TRBJ2-6,16,TRBV5-1,CASSLSLYSGANVLTF,TGCGCCAGCAGCTTGAGCTTATACTCTGGGGCCAACGTCCTGACTTTC
-,TRBJ1-5,12,TRBV28,CAIHGGGQPQHF,TGTGCCATTCATGGGGGCGGGCAGCCCCAGCATTTT
-,TRBJ2-4,15,TRBV28,CASSSAKGTKNIQYF,TGTGCCAGCAGTTCCGCTAAGGGGACCAAAAACATTCAGTACTTC
-,TRBJ2-7,15,TRBV7-2,CASSLAWSGSYEQYF,TGTGCCAGCAGCTTAGCCTGGTCTGGCTCGTACGAGCAGTACTTC
TRBD1,TRBJ1-6,14,TRBV5-1,CASSLTGVNSPLHF,TGCGCCAGCAGCTTGACAGGGGTAAATTCACCCCTCCACTTT
-,TRBJ1-5,15,TRBV7-2,CASPPRQASNQPQHF,TGTGCCAGCCCACCTAGACAGGCCAGCAATCAGCCCCAGCATTTT
TRBD1,TRBJ2-5,11,TRBV6-1,CAGQAQETQYF,TGTGCGGGACAGGCTCAAGAGACCCAGTACTTC
-,TRBJ1-3,14,TRBV5-1,CASSLAGVGNTIYF,TGCGCCAGCAGCTTGGCAGGGGTCGGAAACACCATATATTTT
-,TRBJ2-1,15,TRBV28,CASRLGLGSYNEQFF,TGTGCCAGCAGGCTTGGGCTGGGCTCCTACAATGAGCAGTTCTTC
-,TRBJ2-6,15,TRBV19,CASSRGSSGANVLTF,TGTGCCAGTAGTCGAGGGAGCTCTGGGGCCAACGTCCTGACTTTC
-,TRBJ1-1,15,TRBV27,CASSLSPSGNTEAFF,TGTGCCAGCAGTTTATCCCCTTCAGGGAACACTGAAGCTTTCTTT
TRBD1,TRBJ1-2,13,TRBV9,CASSDRTGNGYTF,TGTGCCAGCAGCGATCGGACAGGGAATGGCTACACCTTC
TRBD2,TRBJ2-2,15,TRBV7-2,CASSLDGRAGGELFF,TGTGCCAGCAGCCTCGACGGGAGGGCCGGGGGGGAGCTGTTTTTT
TRBD1,TRBJ1-5,14,TRBV2,CASSPQGANQPQHF,TGTGCCAGCAGCCCACAGGGGGCTAATCAGCCCCAGCATTTT
TRBD1,TRBJ2-5,16,TRBV5-6,CASSFGQGVYQETQYF,TGTGCCAGCAGCTTTGGACAGGGGGTTTACCAAGAGACCCAGTACTTC
-,TRBJ1-2,14,TRBV9,CASSPTGGNYGYTF,TGTGCCAGCAGCCCGACAGGCGGCAACTATGGCTACACCTTC
-,TRBJ1-2,13,TRBV2,CASRDSGGDGYTF,TGTGCCAGTCGGGACTCCGGGGGGGATGGCTACACCTTC
-,TRBJ2-7,17,TRBV18,CASSPSTGSGGSYEQYF,TGTGCCAGCTCACCATCGACAGGGTCCGGGGGCTCCTACGAGCAGTACTTC
-,TRBJ1-1,15,TRBV7-9,CASSLQGRMNTEAFF,TGTGCCAGCAGCTTACAGGGCCGCATGAACACTGAAGCTTTCTTT
-,TRBJ1-2,15,TRBV4-1,CASSQGGRSTYGYTF,TGCGCCAGCAGCCAAGGGGGGAGGTCCACCTATGGCTACACCTTC
-,TRBJ2-7,13,TRBV28,CASSLTETYEQYF,TGTGCCAGCAGCCTGACAGAGACCTACGAGCAGTACTTC
-,TRBJ2-2,15,TRBV7-9,CASSLVDRTAGELFF,TGTGCCAGCAGCTTAGTAGACAGAACGGCCGGGGAGCTGTTTTTT